These 27 T cell receptor beta chains came from one sample sequenced in a study of identical twins. One entry per CDR3 protein, called by TCRdb with MiXCR from the 5' RACE reads. The sample yields 1.5 million or so distinct CDR3 sequences, about 31% seen once. Sequencing input: cord blood. These receptors originate from a newborn girl in good health.

The CDR3 protein is CANTLAGGHNEQFF. In nucleotides, the CDR3 is TGTGCCAACACCCTAGCGGGAGGGCACAATGAGCAGTTCTTC. This chain connects TRBV28 to TRBJ2-1; 12 bases match TRBD2. Germline lookup yields CDR1 MDHEN and CDR2 SYDVKM. V lost 10 bases and J lost 5; bases outside the gene matches: 6. CDR3 length equals 14 residues.

This clonotype has a handful of counts. The chain uses TRBV6-5 and TRBJ2-5; 8 nucleotides match TRBD1. J lost 4 bases, V lost 2 bases, and 3 bases had no gene match. This CDR3 spans 14 amino acids. Germline CDR1 is MNHEY and CDR2 is SVGAGI. The CDR3 sequence is CASSYVRGRETQYF. The DNA for the CDR3 is TGTGCCAGCAGTTACGTCAGGGGGCGAGAGACCCAGTACTTC.

This sequence joins TRBV5-1 and TRBJ1-1, with D possibly TRBD1 on 5 matching bases. The CDR3 covers 14 residues. Trimming left V 4 bases short and J 0 bases short, with 10 bases between. Germline V CDR1 and CDR2: SGHRS, YFSETQ. The CDR3 region is CASSKGPMNTEAFF. The CDR3 DNA follows: TGCGCCAGCAGCAAGGGGCCCATGAACACTGAAGCTTTCTTT.

This clonotype occurred many times. V gene TRBV6-6 combines with J gene TRBJ1-1, with D uncertain. CDR1 and CDR2 (germline): MNHNY, SVGAGI (reference sequence). The V end was cut by 4 bases, the J end by 0 bases, with 3 bases between. The CDR3 length is 12 residues. The CDR3 reads CASSWMNTEAFF. CDR3 DNA sequence: TGTGCCAGCAGTTGGATGAACACTGAAGCTTTCTTT.

The chain carries TRBV20-1 and TRBJ2-1; no reliable D call. The assigned J gene may be wrong: the sequence end matches TRBJ2-7 better. The germline gives CDR1 DFQATT, CDR2 SNEGSKA (reference sequence). The CDR3 runs 14 residues. CDR3 coding DNA: TGCAGTGCCAATCGGGTGAGCTCCTACAATGAGCAGTACTTC. This encodes CSANRVSSYNEQYF.

V is TRBV20-1 and J is TRBJ2-5, with D unresolved. In germline, CDR1 is DFQATT, CDR2 SNEGSKA (reference sequence). Trimming removed 3 bases from V and 4 bases from J, with 18 bases in between. This CDR3 region has 15 residues. DNA for the CDR3: TGCAGTGCTAGGGCCCCTACTACCACACGAGAGACCCAGTACTTC. Its translation: CSARAPTTTRETQYF.

This chain joins TRBV5-1 and TRBJ1-2, with TRBD1 identical over 8 bases. J lost 12 bases, V lost 4 bases, and 5 bases had no gene match. The CDR3 length is 11 residues. Germline values: CDR1 SGHRS, CDR2 YFSETQ. The CDR3 DNA is TGCGCCAGCAGCCTGGGACAGGCCCACACCTTC. Residues: CASSLGQAHTF.

The rearrangement joins TRBV20-1 to TRBJ2-1; no reliable D call. The CDR3 extends over 12 amino acids. From germline, CDR1 is DFQATT and CDR2 SNEGSKA (reference sequence). The V and J ends lost 3 bases and 7 bases respectively, with 10 bases between them. The CDR3 nucleotides are TGCAGTGCTAGCGGTGTCGTTAATGAGCAGTTCTTC. This gives the protein CSASGVVNEQFF.

The rearrangement joins TRBV3-1 to TRBJ1-1, with D perhaps matching TRBD1 (6 bases). Trimming pared 4 bases from V and 0 bases from J, leaving 12 bases between. From germline, CDR1 is LGHDT and CDR2 YNNKEL (reference sequence). This CDR3 spans 15 amino acids. The CDR3 sequence is CASSPTGLMNTEAFF. CDR3 nucleotide sequence: TGTGCCAGCAGCCCGACAGGCCTAATGAACACTGAAGCTTTCTTT.

The chain is built from TRBV28 and TRBJ2-3; 10 bases align to TRBD1. With V trimmed by 10 bases and J by 5 bases, 9 bases remained unmatched. The germline CDR1 and CDR2 sequences are MDHEN and SYDVKM. CDR3 length: 14 amino acids. CDR3 nucleotides: TGTGCCACCACCCGGACAGGGGGTATAGATACGCAGTATTTT. Translating gives CATTRTGGIDTQYF.

The V call is TRBV2, the J call TRBJ2-3; D is unclear. The CDR3 covers 11 residues. V dropped 4 bases and J dropped 10 bases, with 9 bases sitting between them. Germline V gives CDR1 SNHLY, CDR2 FYNNEI. The CDR3 nucleotides are TGTGCCAGCAGTGTCTCTCTTGCGCAGTATTTT. It specifies CASSVSLAQYF.

This clonotype was detected only a few times. The rearrangement joins TRBV12-3 or TRBV12-4 to TRBJ2-4; no clear D. The germline V and J ends were trimmed by 1 base and 13 bases, with 17 bases remaining between them. The CDR3 consists of 14 residues. The CDR3 nucleotides are TGTGCCAGCAGTTTAGGAGGTAGCAGTAATGAGCAGTACTTC. As protein: CASSLGGSSNEQYF.

V is TRBV6-1 and J is TRBJ1-1; no clear D gene. Germline V gene lookup returns CDR1 MNHNS and CDR2 SASEGT. Trimming shortened V by 2 bases and J by 4 bases, and 11 bases separated the two germline ends. This CDR3 comprises 14 residues. The DNA for the CDR3 is TGTGCCAGCAGTGAAATAACGGGAAGCACTGAAGCTTTCTTT. The encoded protein is CASSEITGSTEAFF.

The gene calls are TRBV5-1 and TRBJ1-1; perhaps TRBD1 as D (5 bases). CDR1 and CDR2 (germline): SGHRS, YFSETQ. This CDR3 comprises 14 residues. V lost 4 bases to trimming and J lost 5 bases, with 15 bases between them. CDR3 protein: CASSVYLGETEAFF. CDR3 coding DNA: TGCGCCAGCAGCGTCTACTTAGGGGAGACTGAAGCTTTCTTT. Drawing the rest from reference TRBV5-1 and TRBJ1-1, the complete variable domain is KAGVTQTPRYLIKTRGQQVTLSCSPISGHRSVSWYQQTPGQGLQFLFEYFSETQRNKGNFPGRFSGRQFSNSRSEMNVSTLELGDSALYLCASSVYLGETEAFFGQGTRLTVV.

This clonotype was detected only once. A read error may account for a junction end that differs from germline. The rearrangement joins TRBV7-2 to TRBJ2-3; tentative D call: TRBD1 (5 bases). The CDR3 is 14 residues long. Germline CDR1 and CDR2: SGHTA and FQGNSA. CDR3 DNA sequence: TGTGCCGGCAGCTTAGACAGCAGTACAGATACGCAGTATTTT. Amino acid sequence: CAGSLDSSTDTQYF.

This clonotype came up a few times. The V gene is TRBV29-1, the J gene TRBJ2-4, with D tentatively TRBD2 (5 bases). The length of the CDR3 is 13 residues. The germline V gene encodes CDR1 SQVTM and CDR2 ANQGSEA. V was shortened by 5 bases and J by 3 bases, with 11 bases between the two germline ends. The CDR3 region is CSVRGKGKNIQYF. The CDR3 DNA reads as TGCAGCGTTCGAGGGAAGGGCAAAAACATTCAGTACTTC.

The gene calls are TRBV21-1 and TRBJ2-7. The DNA end is more similar to TRBJ2-1, so the J call may be wrong. TRBV21-1 is deemed a pseudogene. The CDR3 length is 19 residues. CDR3 DNA: TGTGCCAGCAGCAAAGTAAAGGTGATTGAAAGGCCTCGCTCCTACGAGCAGTTCTTC. Translating it yields CASSKVKVIERPRSYEQFF.

This chain uses TRBV4-3 with TRBJ2-7; TRBD2 agrees at 11 bases. This CDR3 spans 15 amino acids. Germline trimming cut 6 bases from V and 4 bases from J; bases unmatched to any gene: 8. CDR1 is LGHNA, CDR2 YSLEER, per germline. CDR3 nucleotides: TGCGCCAGCAGAGATGGGACTAGCGGAAAATACGAGCAGTACTTC. Amino acids: CASRDGTSGKYEQYF.

This clonotype has just a few counts. The J gene is TRBJ1-4, the V gene TRBV7-9; 7 positions match TRBD1. The J segment lost 8 bases and the V segment lost 4 bases, leaving 16 bases of the junction unmatched. In germline, CDR1 is SEHNR, CDR2 FQNEAQ (reference sequence). This CDR3 comprises 17 residues. The CDR3 sequence: CASSSPYRQGPDEKLFF. CDR3 in DNA: TGTGCCAGCAGCTCGCCGTACCGACAGGGACCGGACGAAAAACTGTTTTTT.

A few counts support this clonotype. J is TRBJ1-1 and V is TRBV4-1, with 7 bases identical to TRBD1. The V segment lost 2 bases and the J segment 10 bases; nucleotides outside the gene matches: 13. The CDR3 runs to 15 residues. Looked up from germline, CDR1 is MGHRA and CDR2 is YSYEKL. Here the CDR3 DNA reads TGCGCCAGCAGCCAACTCCTAGCGATGGCAGGGGGAGCTTTCTTT. This translates into CASSQLLAMAGGAFF.

This clonotype has more than one count but fewer than ten. This rearrangement joins TRBV5-1 to TRBJ2-7, with 10 bases identical to TRBD2. The length of the CDR3 is 15 residues. Germline V gives CDR1 SGHRS, CDR2 YFSETQ. Trimming took 3 bases from V and 0 from J; bases not matched to a gene: 3. CDR3: CASSSTSGISYEQYF. The CDR3 DNA sequence: TGCGCCAGCAGCTCAACTAGCGGGATCTCCTACGAGCAGTACTTC.

This clonotype showed up just a few times. This rearrangement joins TRBV20-1 to TRBJ2-7, with D unclear. The CDR3 runs to 14 residues. Between the trimmed V and J ends, which lost 3 bases and 2 bases, there was a span of 14 bases. The germline V gene has CDR1 DFQATT and CDR2 SNEGSKA (reference sequence). The CDR3 reads CSARGSAATYEQYF. In DNA form, the CDR3 reads TGCAGTGCTAGGGGATCGGCAGCCACCTACGAGCAGTACTTC.

The rearrangement joins TRBV28 to TRBJ1-2, with 9 bases lining up with TRBD1. The CDR3 is 16 amino acids. From germline, CDR1 is MDHEN and CDR2 SYDVKM. V shed 6 bases and J 4 bases; nucleotides not matched to a gene: 12. CDR3 in amino acids: CASRRWTGALLYGYTF. The CDR3 DNA reads as TGTGCCAGCAGGAGATGGACAGGGGCCCTTCTCTATGGCTACACCTTC.

This chain connects TRBV13 to TRBJ2-5; 9 positions match TRBD1. CDR1 PRHDT and CDR2 FYEKMQ come from the germline V gene (reference sequence). Germline trimming cut 1 base from V and 3 bases from J; bases unmatched to any gene: 6. The CDR3 covers 16 residues. For the CDR3, the DNA is TGTGCCAGCAGCTTAGTTCCCGGACAGGGGAAAGAGACCCAGTACTTC. Translated: CASSLVPGQGKETQYF.

Regarding this clonotype: A much bigger clone sits one base away, suggesting this may be a read error. The rearrangement uses TRBV5-1 and TRBJ2-3, with D hard to call. This CDR3 spans 14 amino acids. CDR1 is SGHRS and CDR2 is YFSETQ in the germline V gene. Trimming removed 0 bases from V and 3 bases from J, with 8 bases in between. The CDR3 is CASSLVWETDTQYF. CDR3 nucleotide sequence: TGCGCCAGCAGCTTGGTATGGGAAACAGATACGCAGTATTTT.

V is TRBV12-3 or TRBV12-4 and J is TRBJ2-7, with TRBD1 as a possible D gene (6 bases). This CDR3 comprises 14 residues. The V end was cut by 3 bases, the J end by 0 bases, with 9 bases between. CDR3 sequence: CASSFGTTSYEQYF. CDR3 DNA sequence: TGTGCCAGCAGTTTCGGGACAACCTCCTACGAGCAGTACTTC.

This clonotype has more than one count but fewer than ten. The CDR3 DNA sequence: TGCAGTGCTAGGCAGGTCCGAACCTACGAGCAGTACTTC. Translated: CSARQVRTYEQYF. V usage is TRBV20-1 and J usage is TRBJ2-7; D gene unclear. V was trimmed by 3 bases and J by 2 bases, leaving 11 bases between them. Germline CDR1 is DFQATT and CDR2 is SNEGSKA (reference sequence). This CDR3 has 13 amino acids.